This TCR beta chain was sequenced during a study of Ad26.COV2.S vaccination and SARS-CoV-2 variants (dated by TCRdb to the early 2020s). A note on the overall study: Donors in the vaccine arm were drawn from COV1001, a phase I-IIa trial of Ad26.COV2.S in healthy adults that was multicentre, randomized, double-blind and placebo-controlled. Ad26.COV2.S was administered intramuscularly at 5 x 10^10 or 1 x 10^11 viral particles, either as a single shot or as two shots given 56 days apart. TCRbeta repertoire sequencing was used to assess the specificity and breadth of SARS-CoV-2-reactive T cell receptors after Ad26.COV2.S vaccination. The TCR-sequenced set comprised approximately 32 samples: 19 Ad26.COV2.S vaccine recipients, 5 placebo recipients and 8 SARS-CoV-2 convalescent individuals. Participants in the trial were split at random into five groups of five each, receiving low-dose or high-dose Ad26.COV2.S once or twice, or else placebo on both occasions. Blinding of investigators to trial group allocation was maintained during experiments and outcome assessment.

Overall study results and their limits: It was noted by the authors that total T cell responses may have been underestimated by the TCR breadth and depth analyses. Substantial breadth of spike-specific CD8+ and CD4+ T cell responses was reported after vaccination. Compared with placebo recipients, Ad26.COV2.S recipients showed higher spike-specific TCR breadth (P = 0.0014). The study was not powered to compare responses between vaccine doses or regimens. Non-spike TCR breadth was comparable between vaccine and placebo recipients, consistent with the vaccine containing only spike.

TCRbeta CDR3 regions were sequenced with the immunoSEQ Assay. After extraction, genomic DNA underwent amplification by bias-controlled multiplex PCR, followed by high-throughput sequencing. On the authors' methods: Collapsing and filtering of sequences were performed to quantify the absolute abundance of each unique TCRbeta CDR3 region. Usable DNA was measured by amplifying reference genes present in all nucleated cells, and TCRbeta template counts were normalized to that usable DNA to estimate T cell fraction. Repertoire TCRs were annotated as SARS-CoV-2-specific when V gene, CDR3 amino acid sequence and J gene were exactly matched to a known reactive TCR set. The reference SARS-CoV-2 TCR set came from MIRA and was filtered for enrichment in COVID-19-positive ImmuneCODE repertoires, removing public or cross-reactive TCRs. Using the MIRA antigens, annotated TCRs were further analysed by specific ORF or by position within an ORF. Depth was the summed frequency of annotated unique rearrangements, while breadth was defined as annotated unique rearrangements over total unique productive rearrangements. Two-sided Wilcoxon rank-sum tests were applied when comparing TCR breadth between groups. The table comes from immuneACCESS by way of TCRdb, which keeps in-frame sequences with V and J called. Part of the clones is missing from these tables; in studies checked, under half for an unresolved V gene and the rest for unknown reasons. That table gives V, J and clone size, and the DNA gave D and trimming. The sample table holds some 410,000 clones, of which about 92% were seen once. Jointly, the top ten make up less than 2% of the sample.

The treatment or condition tag for this specimen amounts to: about 20 received Ad26.COV2.S at low or high dose, single or two shots; about 5 received placebo; per-sample allocation not given. Repertoires of vaccine and placebo recipients were sequenced from samples taken on day 63 after the first injection. Between 29 July and 7 August 2020, Cohort 1b enrolled around 25 adults aged 18-55 years at one site in Boston, USA. Ad26.COV2.S was a replication-incompetent adenovirus type 26 vector expressing a prefusion-stabilized SARS-CoV-2 spike protein from the original Wuhan strain. From the cysteine through the phenylalanine, the CDR3 covers 14 amino acids. The sequence is cut down to CDR3 DNA, 42 bases in frame from base 1. The germline V gene encodes CDR1 LNHDA and CDR2 SQIVND (reference sequence). V was cut back by 5 bases and J by 6 bases, leaving a gap of 14 bases between them. Comment on this clone: Its specific antigen is unknown. Nothing much larger sits one base from this clone, and base qualities are not available.

Sequencing used peripheral blood, obtained in a trial of Ad26.COV2.S vaccine versus placebo. The sequence links TRBV19 to TRBJ2-1; TRBD2 is a possible D gene, resting on 7 matching bases. The sequence was obtained from a person between 18 and 65 years old who received the Ad26.COV2.S COVID-19 vaccine or a placebo. The CDR3 protein sequence reads: CASSRGVRGNEQFF. The sequenced DNA: TGTGCCAGTAGTCGGGGGGTCAGGGGCAATGAGCAGTTCTTC.